One and the same sample provided the 24 T cell receptor beta chains below, sequenced in a study of blood T cell repertoires in COVID-19. Here immunoSEQ multiplex PCR was the method, and the copy in TCRdb shows in-frame clones only, minus some. The sample lists about 160,000 clones; 90% to 95% were seen once. Sequencing input: peripheral blood. The receptors stem from a woman in her 50s with acute or convalescent COVID-19.

This clone was observed a single time. J is TRBJ2-7 and V is TRBV2, with 9 nucleotides matching TRBD1. The CDR3 extends over 14 amino acids. The germline V gene has CDR1 SNHLY and CDR2 FYNNEI. The V segment lost 11 bases and the J segment 3 bases; nucleotides outside the gene matches: 11. CDR3 protein: CAATTGTGIYEQYF. The DNA for the CDR3 is TGTGCCGCCACGACCGGGACAGGGATCTACGAGCAGTACTTC.

This rearrangement joins TRBV2 to TRBJ2-1; D uncertain. Germline CDR1 is SNHLY and CDR2 is FYNNEI. The V gene lost 7 bases and the J gene lost 8 bases, with 12 bases spanning the gap. CDR3 size: 12 residues. The CDR3 DNA reads as TGTGCCAGCACCATCTTGGGCTATGAGCAGTTCTTC. Amino acid sequence: CASTILGYEQFF.

V and J are TRBV6-2 or TRBV6-3 and TRBJ2-7; TRBD2 might be the D (6 bases). Per the germline V gene, CDR1 is MNHEY and CDR2 is SVGEGT. V was shortened by 2 bases and J by 2 bases, with 13 bases between the two germline ends. The CDR3 has 15 residues. The CDR3 DNA reads as TGTGCCAGCAGTTACGCGGGGATCGGGGCCTACGAGCAGTACTTC. Its protein is CASSYAGIGAYEQYF.

This chain links TRBV27 with TRBJ2-6; D not certain. The germline V gene encodes CDR1 MNHEY and CDR2 SMNVEV (reference sequence). Between the trimmed V and J ends, which lost 0 bases and 0 bases, there was a span of 12 bases. The CDR3 has 18 residues. The CDR3 nucleotides read TGTGCCAGCAGTTTATCTACCACCGATAGCTCTGGGGCCAACGTCCTGACTTTC. It translates to CASSLSTTDSSGANVLTF.

This chain connects TRBV12-3 or TRBV12-4 to TRBJ1-2; D perhaps matches TRBD1 (5 bases). The CDR3 has 13 residues. Deletions cut 5 bases from V and 2 bases from J, with 9 bases between. CDR3: CASSPDRNYGYTF. The CDR3 nucleotides are TGTGCCAGCAGTCCCGACAGAAACTATGGCTACACCTTC.

This clone turned up a few times. The CDR3 spells CASSQGLGRGDTQYF. The CDR3, as DNA: TGTGCCAGCAGCCAAGGGCTGGGGCGCGGAGATACGCAGTATTTT. The chain links TRBV14 to TRBJ2-3; D is possibly TRBD1 (5 bases). Trimming pared 1 base from V and 5 bases from J, leaving 13 bases between. The CDR3 covers 15 residues. Germline V gene sequence: CDR1 SGHDN, CDR2 FVKESK. The variable domain in full, with the rest retrieved from reference TRBV14 and TRBJ2-3, is EAGVTQFPSHSVIEKGQTVTLRCDPISGHDNLYWYRRVMGKEIKFLLHFVKESKQDESGMPNNRFLAERTGGTYSTLKVQPAELEDSGVYFCASSQGLGRGDTQYFGPGTRLTVL.

This chain joins TRBV11-2 and TRBJ2-7; 8 nucleotides agree with TRBD1. The V gene's germline CDR1 is SGHAT and CDR2 FQNNGV. The CDR3 extends over 15 amino acids. The junction had 8 bases not matched to a gene; V was cut back by 4 bases and J by 3 bases. Here the CDR3 DNA reads TGTGCCAGCAGCTCTGCGGACAGGGCCCTCTACGAGCAGTACTTC. Protein sequence: CASSSADRALYEQYF.

The rearrangement links TRBV28 to TRBJ1-2; tentative D call: TRBD1 (5 bases). Trimming pared 6 bases from V and 5 bases from J, leaving 16 bases between. This CDR3 is 14 amino acids long. From germline, CDR1 is MDHEN and CDR2 SYDVKM. The CDR3 reads CASSRKGAEYGYTF. For the CDR3, the DNA is TGTGCCAGCAGCCGCAAAGGGGCAGAATATGGCTACACCTTC.

The V call is TRBV30, the J call TRBJ1-3, with D perhaps TRBD1 (5 bases). This CDR3 is built from 14 residues. V was clipped by 5 bases and J by 3 bases, with 14 bases between them. CDR1 is GTSNPN and CDR2 is SVGIG in the germline V gene (reference sequence). This chain's CDR3 is CAWGPGGSGNTIYF. The CDR3 DNA follows: TGTGCCTGGGGTCCCGGGGGTAGTGGAAACACCATATATTTT.

The chain links TRBV15 to TRBJ2-1, with 9 bases that match TRBD1. The CDR3 covers 15 residues. The V segment lost 3 bases and the J segment 10 bases; nucleotides outside the gene matches: 10. CDR1 LNHNV and CDR2 YYDKDF come from the germline V gene (reference sequence). The CDR3 bases are TGTGCCACCAGCAGCCATCGGGACAGGGTTAAAGAGCAGTTCTTC. It codes for CATSSHRDRVKEQFF.

The rearrangement links TRBV5-4 to TRBJ2-2, with 10 nucleotides matching TRBD2. This CDR3 region has 16 residues. J was trimmed by 2 bases and V by 5 bases; bases with no gene match: 6. Germline CDR1 reads SGHNT; CDR2 reads YYREEE (reference sequence). CDR3 in amino acids: CASSPRTSGNTGELFF. The CDR3, as DNA: TGTGCCAGCAGTCCTCGGACTAGCGGCAACACCGGGGAGCTGTTTTTT.

The genes are TRBV3-1 (or the pseudogene TRBV3-2) and TRBJ1-6; D gene unclear. The germline V gene has CDR1 LGHDT and CDR2 YNNKEL (reference sequence). The CDR3 has 13 amino acids. Trimming took 4 bases from V and 7 from J, leaving 8 bases between them. Here the CDR3 DNA reads TGTGCCAGCAGCCCGACGACAAATTCACCCCTCCACTTT. As protein: CASSPTTNSPLHF.

The genes are TRBV19 and TRBJ2-7, with D hard to call. From germline, CDR1 is LNHDA and CDR2 SQIVND (reference sequence). The V and J ends lost 3 bases and 5 bases respectively, with 5 bases between them. This CDR3 is built from 11 residues. CDR3 DNA sequence: TGTGCCAGTAGTATGTACAACGAGCAGTACTTC. It codes for CASSMYNEQYF.

The rearrangement links TRBV9 to TRBJ2-6; 10 nucleotides match TRBD1. CDR3 length: 18 amino acids. J gave up 0 bases and V 4 bases, and 7 bases lay outside the gene matches. Germline V lookup: CDR1 SGDLS, CDR2 YYNGEE. CDR3 coding DNA: TGTGCCAGCAGCACGAGGGGACAGGGGTTCTCTGGGGCCAACGTCCTGACTTTC. Amino acid sequence: CASSTRGQGFSGANVLTF.

This chain joins TRBV7-8 and TRBJ1-1; 7 bases align to TRBD1. V shed 3 bases and J 0 bases; nucleotides not matched to a gene: 13. The CDR3 covers 18 residues. Germline V gene lookup returns CDR1 SGHVS and CDR2 FQNEAQ. CDR3: CASSFLLGQAMMNTEAFF. The CDR3 DNA follows: TGTGCCAGCAGCTTCCTCCTAGGACAGGCGATGATGAACACTGAAGCTTTCTTT. Full variable domain (outside the CDR3, taken from reference TRBV7-8 and TRBJ1-1): GAGVSQSPRYKVAKRGQDVALRCDPISGHVSLFWYQQALGQGPEFLTYFQNEAQLDKSGLPSDRFFAERPEGSVSTLKIQRTQQEDSAVYLCASSFLLGQAMMNTEAFFGQGTRLTVV.

This clone was picked up a small number of times. The J gene is TRBJ2-1, the V gene TRBV14; D perhaps matches TRBD2 (5 bases). V lost 3 bases and J 9 bases, leaving 9 bases between the germline ends. CDR3 length: 12 amino acids. Germline CDR1 SGHDN, CDR2 FVKESK. The CDR3 sequence is CASSQGVGEQFF. CDR3 bases: TGTGCCAGCAGCCAGGGAGTCGGTGAGCAGTTCTTC.

The chain is built from TRBV10-2 and TRBJ2-1; D is perhaps TRBD2 (6 bases). The CDR3 runs to 13 residues. Germline V gives CDR1 WSHSY, CDR2 SAAADI. The ends were cut back, 11 bases at V and 0 bases at J, with 11 bases in the middle. The CDR3, as DNA: TGCGCCGTTCGGGAGCCCTCCTACAATGAGCAGTTCTTC. This gives the protein CAVREPSYNEQFF.

V and J are TRBV3-1 (or the pseudogene TRBV3-2) and TRBJ1-1, with D perhaps matching TRBD1 (5 bases). V shed 3 bases and J shed 1 base, with 9 bases lying between them. This CDR3 has 14 amino acids. CDR1 and CDR2 (germline): LGHDT, YNNKEL (reference sequence). The CDR3, as DNA: TGTGCCAGCAGCCACCCGACAGAGAACACTGAAGCTTTCTTT. Its translation: CASSHPTENTEAFF.

V is TRBV29-1 and J is TRBJ1-1, with TRBD1 identical over 7 bases. CDR3 size: 13 residues. The germline V gene has CDR1 SQVTM and CDR2 ANQGSEA. J lost 3 bases, V lost 0 bases, and 1 base had no gene match. The CDR3 here is CSVEDRGDTEAFF. DNA for the CDR3: TGCAGCGTTGAAGACAGGGGGGACACTGAAGCTTTCTTT.

This chain joins TRBV28 and TRBJ2-5; 9 bases match TRBD1. The J segment lost 5 bases and the V segment lost 3 bases, leaving 4 bases of the junction unmatched. The CDR3 is made up of 14 amino acids. Germline V CDR1 and CDR2: MDHEN, SYDVKM. CDR3 residues: CASSFRDREETQYF. The CDR3, as DNA: TGTGCCAGCAGTTTCCGGGACAGGGAGGAGACCCAGTACTTC. Supplemented by reference TRBV28 and TRBJ2-5, the full variable domain reads DVKVTQSSRYLVKRTGEKVFLECVQDMDHENMFWYRQDPGLGLRLIYFSYDVKMKEKGDIPEGYSVSREKKERFSLILESASTNQTSMYLCASSFRDREETQYFGPGTRLLVL.

The chain uses TRBV7-9 and TRBJ1-1, with D uncertain. The CDR3 consists of 12 residues. The ends were cut back, 5 bases at V and 5 bases at J, with 9 bases in the middle. Germline assignment: CDR1 SEHNR and CDR2 FQNEAQ (reference sequence). CDR3 loop: CASSRPETEAFF. The CDR3 region has the DNA TGTGCCAGCAGCCGCCCTGAGACTGAAGCTTTCTTT. The full variable domain, rest sourced from reference TRBV7-9 and TRBJ1-1, is DTGVSQNPRHKITKRGQNVTFRCDPISEHNRLYWYRQTLGQGPEFLTYFQNEAQLEKSRLLSDRFSAERPKGSFSTLEIQRTEQGDSAMYLCASSRPETEAFFGQGTRLTVV.

The gene calls are TRBV6-5 and TRBJ2-7, with TRBD1 as a possible D gene (6 bases). The germline CDR1 and CDR2 sequences are MNHEY and SVGAGI. Trimming removed 9 bases at V and 4 bases at J, with 13 bases between. The CDR3 runs to 12 residues. The CDR3, as DNA: TGTGCCAGTATGGACAGATTATACGAGCAGTACTTC. Encoded protein: CASMDRLYEQYF.

The chain combines TRBV28 with TRBJ1-1, with 9 bases lining up with TRBD1. Germline CDR1 reads MDHEN; CDR2 reads SYDVKM. V dropped 8 bases and J dropped 6; count of bases not matched to a gene: 19. The CDR3 is made up of 17 amino acids. CDR3 region: CASLGWTGASSVAEAFF. CDR3 DNA: TGTGCCAGCCTCGGTTGGACAGGGGCGTCTAGTGTCGCTGAAGCTTTCTTT.

In its sample, this clone was seen once. The genes are TRBV10-2 and TRBJ2-7, with D maybe TRBD1 (6 bases). Germline CDR1 reads WSHSY; CDR2 reads SAAADI. Trimming shortened V by 6 bases and J by 0 bases, and 15 bases separated the two germline ends. The CDR3 is 15 amino acids. The CDR3 coding sequence is TGCGCCAGCAGGACACCCAGGGGTTTCTCCTACGAGCAGTACTTC. Protein sequence: CASRTPRGFSYEQYF.